Shown below are 22 T cell receptor beta chains from a single sample sequenced in a study of shared clonotypes between healthy human individuals. Sequencing was performed with immunoSEQ multiplex PCR; in TCRdb, only in-frame clones are kept and a portion is missing. The table has some 2,500,000 clones, 80% to 95% seen once; the top ten hold 0.36%. Sequencing input: naive CD4+ T cells from PBMCs. Subset of the sample: CD45RA+ positively selected. The receptors were gathered from a man in his late teens or twenties in good health. Some clones in this sample may be carry-over from other donors' samples.

This clone has just one count. The genes are TRBV5-3 and TRBJ1-5; D is perhaps TRBD1 (6 bases). TRBV5-3 is flagged as an ORF with uncertain function. The V gene lost 3 bases and the J gene lost 16 bases, with 20 bases spanning the gap. The CDR3 loop spans 13 amino acids. The CDR3 DNA sequence: TGTGCCAGAAGCTCCGCGCCCAGGGGCCTCAGACATTTT. Protein: CARSSAPRGLRHF.

The chain recombines TRBV6-5 with TRBJ1-1, with a tentative D call TRBD1 (5 bases). Trimming stripped 6 bases from V and 2 bases from J, with 13 bases between. The CDR3 is 14 residues long. The V gene's germline CDR1 is MNHEY and CDR2 SVGAGI. CDR3 DNA: TGTGCCAGCAGGGTGACAGCCCATAACACTGAAGCTTTCTTT. Translating gives CASRVTAHNTEAFF.

The chain couples TRBV28 to TRBJ2-1; possibly TRBD2 for D (6 bases). The CDR3 is 16 amino acids. Germline V gene lookup returns CDR1 MDHEN and CDR2 SYDVKM. The V gene lost 6 bases and the J gene lost 5 bases, with 20 bases spanning the gap. In DNA, the CDR3 is TGTGCCAGCAGGGGGAGGTTAGCGCGGGTCCACAATGAGCAGTTCTTC. Amino acid sequence: CASRGRLARVHNEQFF.

The rearrangement uses TRBV14 and TRBJ2-5; TRBD1 might be the D (5 bases). The CDR3 spans 13 residues. Trimming removed 4 bases from V and 5 bases from J, with 11 bases in between. Germline CDR1 and CDR2: SGHDN and FVKESK. CDR3 sequence reads: CASSLRAWETQYF. DNA of the CDR3: TGTGCCAGCAGCCTCAGGGCCTGGGAGACCCAGTACTTC. Full variable domain (outside the CDR3, taken from reference TRBV14 and TRBJ2-5): EAGVTQFPSHSVIEKGQTVTLRCDPISGHDNLYWYRRVMGKEIKFLLHFVKESKQDESGMPNNRFLAERTGGTYSTLKVQPAELEDSGVYFCASSLRAWETQYFGPGTRLLVL.

This clone has more than one count but fewer than ten. The chain combines TRBV14 with TRBJ1-1, with TRBD1 as a possible D gene (6 bases). The V gene's germline CDR1 is SGHDN and CDR2 FVKESK. The V end lost 5 bases, the J end lost 7 bases, and 17 bases lay between the germline ends. The CDR3 runs to 14 residues. The chain's CDR3 is CASSYGQWGNEAFF. CDR3 DNA: TGTGCCAGCAGCTACGGACAGTGGGGTAATGAAGCTTTCTTT.

The chain carries TRBV10-3 and TRBJ2-5; tentative D call: TRBD2 (5 bases). This CDR3 has 14 amino acids. The germline V and J ends were trimmed by 4 bases and 0 bases, with 9 bases remaining between them. CDR1 ENHRY and CDR2 SYGVKD come from the germline V gene. CDR3 coding DNA: TGTGCCATCAGTGGGATCGGGGACCAAGAGACCCAGTACTTC. It translates to CAISGIGDQETQYF.

The CDR3 sequence is CASSVSGSPVGSAQYF. CDR3 sequence (DNA): TGTGCCAGCAGTGTTTCTGGGAGTCCGGTAGGGAGCGCCCAGTACTTC. The chain employs TRBV2 and TRBJ2-5, with D perhaps matching TRBD2 (5 bases). Trimming removed 4 bases from V and 9 bases from J, with 24 bases in between. Germline V CDR1 and CDR2: SNHLY, FYNNEI. The CDR3 extends over 16 amino acids.

V is TRBV5-4 and J is TRBJ2-3, with TRBD2 matching 8 bases. In germline, CDR1 is SGHNT, CDR2 YYREEE (reference sequence). The V segment lost 0 bases and the J segment 0 bases; nucleotides outside the gene matches: 3. The CDR3 consists of 16 residues. The chain's CDR3 is CASSLASGPSTDTQYF. CDR3 sequence (DNA): TGTGCCAGCAGCTTGGCTAGCGGGCCTAGCACAGATACGCAGTATTTT.

The chain carries TRBV29-1 and TRBJ1-1, with TRBD1 as a possible D gene (5 bases). The germline V and J ends were trimmed by 6 bases and 2 bases, with 16 bases remaining between them. Germline-derived CDR1 and CDR2 are SQVTM and ANQGSEA. This CDR3 comprises 14 residues. CDR3 nucleotide sequence: TGCAGCGTCGAACCACTACAGGATAACACTGAAGCTTTCTTT. Amino acid sequence: CSVEPLQDNTEAFF.

The CDR3 region is CASSVGEGRQGGETQYF. In DNA, the CDR3 is TGTGCCAGCAGCGTAGGAGAGGGTCGGCAGGGGGGGGAGACCCAGTACTTC. This chain links TRBV9 with TRBJ2-5; D is possibly TRBD1 or TRBD2 (7 bases each). V was shortened by 0 bases and J by 5 bases, with 20 bases between the two germline ends. The CDR3 runs 17 residues. The germline CDR1 and CDR2 sequences are SGDLS and YYNGEE.

This clone was seen only a few times. This chain uses TRBV9 with TRBJ1-2; 7 positions agree with TRBD1. The germline gives CDR1 SGDLS, CDR2 YYNGEE. The V and J ends lost 4 bases and 3 bases, in that order; junction bases with no gene match: 6. CDR3 size: 14 residues. The CDR3 loop is CASSYGTVDYGYTF. CDR3 coding DNA: TGTGCCAGCAGCTATGGGACAGTCGACTATGGCTACACCTTC.

This chain links TRBV13 with TRBJ2-3; D uncertain. V lost 5 bases and J 1 base, leaving 16 bases between the germline ends. The V gene's germline CDR1 is PRHDT and CDR2 FYEKMQ (reference sequence). The CDR3 has 16 residues. The CDR3 DNA reads as TGTGCCAGCAGCCTATCGATGGTGGTGCGCACAGATACGCAGTATTTT. Translating gives CASSLSMVVRTDTQYF. Filled out from reference TRBV13 and TRBJ2-3, the complete variable domain reads AAGVIQSPRHLIKEKRETATLKCYPIPRHDTVYWYQQGPGQDPQFLISFYEKMQSDKGSIPDRFSAQQFSDYHSELNMSSLELGDSALYFCASSLSMVVRTDTQYFGPGTRLTVL.

The chain joins TRBV7-8 to TRBJ1-2; 7 bases are shared with TRBD1. CDR1 is SGHVS and CDR2 is FQNEAQ in the germline V gene. The CDR3 runs to 15 residues. Losses at the gene ends were 5 bases for V and 8 bases for J; bases not matched to a gene: 14. The CDR3 sequence: CASSPRTGPGYGYTF. In DNA, the CDR3 is TGTGCCAGCAGCCCTCGGACAGGACCCGGTTACGGCTACACCTTC.

The DNA for the CDR3 is TGTGCCAGCAGCCGGGCCCGACAGGGCGATGACGAGCAGTACTTC. This sequence encodes CASSRARQGDDEQYF. The genes are TRBV5-8 and TRBJ2-7, with TRBD1 matching 7 bases. The germline V gene has CDR1 SGHTS and CDR2 YDEGEE. The V segment lost 4 bases and the J segment 5 bases; nucleotides outside the gene matches: 12. The CDR3 is 15 residues long.

This clone came up once. V and J are TRBV5-1 and TRBJ2-5; possibly TRBD2 for D (5 bases). The CDR3 length is 13 residues. With 5 bases removed from V and 1 base from J, the gap between germline ends came to 9 bases. From germline, CDR1 is SGHRS and CDR2 YFSETQ. The CDR3: CASSMGVQETQYF. CDR3 coding DNA: TGCGCCAGCAGTATGGGAGTCCAAGAGACCCAGTACTTC.

The chain uses TRBV25-1 and TRBJ2-4, with D possibly TRBD2 on 6 matching bases. Germline V gene lookup returns CDR1 MGHDK and CDR2 SYGVNS. This CDR3 is built from 15 residues. V gave up 1 base and J gave up 1 base, with 8 bases separating them. The CDR3 sequence: CASSEWAGAKNIQYF. The CDR3 region has the DNA TGTGCCAGCAGTGAATGGGCGGGGGCCAAAAACATTCAGTACTTC.

This rearrangement joins TRBV5-4 to TRBJ2-7; 12 bases match TRBD2. V lost 2 bases, J lost 6 bases, and 6 bases stayed unmatched. The V gene's germline CDR1 is SGHNT and CDR2 YYREEE (reference sequence). The CDR3 loop spans 15 amino acids. CDR3 region: CASSLASGRAREQYF. The CDR3 DNA is TGTGCCAGCAGCTTAGCTAGCGGGAGGGCGCGCGAGCAGTACTTC.

This rearrangement joins TRBV28 to TRBJ2-1; D possibly matches TRBD1 or TRBD2 (5 bases each). Trimming pared 6 bases from V and 2 bases from J, leaving 11 bases between. From germline, CDR1 is MDHEN and CDR2 SYDVKM. The CDR3 runs to 14 residues. The CDR3 reads CASRGQGPYNEQFF. In nucleotides, the CDR3 is TGTGCCAGCAGGGGGCAGGGACCCTACAATGAGCAGTTCTTC.

The rearrangement joins TRBV6-1 to TRBJ1-4; TRBD1 aligns across 8 bases. Germline trimming cut 6 bases from V and 3 bases from J; bases unmatched to any gene: 3. CDR3 length: 14 amino acids. Germline lookup yields CDR1 MNHNS and CDR2 SASEGT. The CDR3 loop is CASRRTGPNEKLFF. In nucleotides, the CDR3 is TGTGCCAGCAGGCGGACAGGGCCTAATGAAAAACTGTTTTTT.

V and J are TRBV30 and TRBJ2-1, with D possibly matching TRBD2 (6 bases). Per the germline V gene, CDR1 is GTSNPN and CDR2 is SVGIG (reference sequence). V was shortened by 1 base and J by 8 bases, with 15 bases between the two germline ends. The CDR3 is made up of 14 amino acids. The CDR3 loop is CAWSAGTEGDEQFF. In DNA form, the CDR3 reads TGTGCCTGGAGTGCCGGGACTGAGGGCGATGAGCAGTTCTTC.

The chain has TRBV6-1 and TRBJ1-5, with D unresolved. Germline assignment: CDR1 MNHNS and CDR2 SASEGT. V was trimmed by 2 bases and J by 4 bases, leaving 9 bases between them. The CDR3 extends over 14 amino acids. CDR3 sequence reads: CASSEIGPNQPQHF. In DNA form, the CDR3 reads TGTGCCAGCAGTGAAATTGGGCCAAATCAGCCCCAGCATTTT.

V usage is TRBV28 and J usage is TRBJ2-1; no clear D. Germline values: CDR1 MDHEN, CDR2 SYDVKM. This CDR3 is built from 15 residues. The germline V and J ends were trimmed by 9 bases and 0 bases, with 15 bases remaining between them. CDR3 sequence reads: CASYSSAFSYNEQFF. As DNA, the CDR3 is TGTGCCAGTTACAGCTCAGCCTTCTCCTACAATGAGCAGTTCTTC.